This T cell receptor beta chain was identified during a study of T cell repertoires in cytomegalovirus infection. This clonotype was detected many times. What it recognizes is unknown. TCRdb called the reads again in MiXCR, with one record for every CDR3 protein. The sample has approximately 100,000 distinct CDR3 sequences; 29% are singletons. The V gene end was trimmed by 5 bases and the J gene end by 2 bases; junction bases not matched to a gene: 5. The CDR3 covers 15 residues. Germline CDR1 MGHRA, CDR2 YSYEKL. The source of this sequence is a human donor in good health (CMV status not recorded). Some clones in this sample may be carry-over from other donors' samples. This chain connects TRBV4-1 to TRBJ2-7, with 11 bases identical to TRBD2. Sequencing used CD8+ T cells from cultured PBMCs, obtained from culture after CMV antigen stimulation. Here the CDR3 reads CASSYSSGGTYEQYF. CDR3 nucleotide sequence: TGCGCCAGCAGCTATTCTAGCGGGGGGACCTACGAGCAGTACTTC.